These T cell receptor beta chains were read from a single sample in a study of vaccination effects on CD4 cells after COVID-19. These receptors are not linked to any known antigen. This table comes from immunoSEQ multiplex PCR, and its TCRdb copy is limited to in-frame clones, with some not included. This sample has some 15,000 clones, with 60% to 80% found just once. This sample comprised CD4+ T cells from PBMCs cultured with HCoV-NL63 spike peptides, obtained after COVID-19 vaccination. The receptors were sampled from a human donor who received a COVID-19 vaccine. Each CDR3 is given with its conserved first and last residue. A D gene is named only where the DNA matches it firmly. Clone size is given for some rows only: seen once, a few or many times, or a class if the clone is expanded.

V	size	D	J	CDR3	DNA
TRBV3-1/TRBV3-2	NA	NA	TRBJ2-7	CASSPKLAGEQYF	TGTGCCAGCAGCCCCAAACTAGCTGGCGAGCAGTACTTC
TRBV3-1/TRBV3-2	NA	NA	TRBJ2-1	CASSPPGTYNEQFF	TGTGCCAGCAGCCCCCCGGGGACGTACAATGAGCAGTTCTTC
TRBV28	NA	TRBD1	TRBJ2-7	CASRVSGGSYEQYF	TGTGCCAGCCGAGTTTCAGGGGGCTCCTACGAGCAGTACTTC
TRBV7-2	NA	NA	TRBJ2-5	CASSVRVQETQYF	TGTGCCAGCAGCGTAAGGGTACAAGAGACCCAGTACTTC
TRBV15	once	NA	TRBJ2-1	CATSRGQGTYNEQFF	TGTGCCACCAGCAGAGGTCAGGGGACGTACAATGAGCAGTTCTTC
TRBV29-1	NA	NA	TRBJ1-1	CSAATGTTEAFF	TGCAGCGCCGCAACAGGGACTACTGAAGCTTTCTTT
TRBV28	NA	TRBD1	TRBJ2-4	CASSLSGTGTGNIQYF	TGTGCCAGCAGTTTATCCGGGACAGGGACGGGAAACATTCAGTACTTC
TRBV3-1/TRBV3-2	NA	NA	TRBJ2-5	CASSQGQETQYF	TGTGCCAGCAGCCAAGGACAAGAGACCCAGTACTTC
TRBV5-6	NA	NA	TRBJ1-4	CASSLRGLEEKLFF	TGTGCCAGCAGCTTGCGAGGCTTAGAAGAAAAACTGTTTTTT
TRBV10-3	NA	NA	TRBJ1-6	CAISVGQSPLHF	TGTGCCATCAGTGTTGGTCAGTCACCCCTCCACTTT
TRBV6-5	NA	TRBD1	TRBJ2-7	CASIKGQGNEQYF	TGTGCCAGCATAAAAGGACAGGGAAACGAGCAGTACTTC
TRBV18	NA	NA	TRBJ2-1	CASSPTGTVSSYNEQFF	TGTGCCAGCTCGCCTACCGGGACGGTAAGCTCCTACAATGAGCAGTTCTTC
TRBV15	NA	TRBD2	TRBJ2-7	CATSRGGLAGDEQYF	TGTGCCACCAGCAGGGGAGGACTAGCGGGGGACGAGCAGTACTTC
TRBV4-1	NA	TRBD1	TRBJ1-2	CASSQGRDRVMSPYYGYTF	TGCGCCAGCAGCCAAGGGAGGGACAGGGTGATGAGTCCCTACTATGGCTACACCTTC
TRBV19	NA	NA	TRBJ1-2	CASSISSRANYGYTF	TGTGCCAGTAGTATCAGTTCCAGGGCGAACTATGGCTACACCTTC
TRBV5-8	NA	NA	TRBJ2-2	CASSLRPANTGELFF	TGTGCCAGCAGCTTGCGTCCGGCGAACACCGGGGAGCTGTTTTTT
TRBV19	NA	NA	TRBJ2-2	CASSSGGASGELFF	TGTGCCAGTAGTAGTGGGGGCGCATCCGGGGAGCTGTTTTTT
TRBV6-5	NA	NA	TRBJ2-1	CASTQSGQYNEQFF	TGTGCCAGCACCCAATCCGGACAGTACAATGAGCAGTTCTTC
TRBV6-5	NA	NA	TRBJ1-2	CASTGPYGYTF	TGTGCCAGCACCGGCCCCTATGGCTACACCTTC
TRBV7-6	NA	TRBD2	TRBJ2-1	CASSPSGRRSYNEQFF	TGTGCCAGCAGCCCCAGCGGGAGACGCTCCTACAATGAGCAGTTCTTC
TRBV18	few	NA	TRBJ1-1	CASSPLVRGLFGMNTEAFF	TGTGCCAGCTCACCACTTGTCCGGGGGCTCTTCGGGATGAACACTGAAGCTTTCTTT
TRBV7-8	NA	NA	TRBJ2-4	CASSQPGPIQYF	TGTGCCAGCAGCCAACCGGGACCCATTCAGTACTTC
TRBV2	few	NA	TRBJ1-2	CASSTVAGYTF	TGTGCCAGCAGTACTGTGGCGGGCTACACCTTC
TRBV10-3	NA	NA	TRBJ2-7	CAIRGQTKEGQYEQYF	TGTGCCATCAGGGGCCAAACCAAAGAAGGCCAGTACGAGCAGTACTTC
TRBV28	NA	NA	TRBJ2-5	CASSARETQYF	TGTGCCAGCAGCGCCCGAGAGACCCAGTACTTC
TRBV14	NA	NA	TRBJ2-2	CASSQDRGRVAGELFF	TGTGCCAGCAGCCAAGATCGGGGCAGGGTGGCCGGGGAGCTGTTTTTT
TRBV28	NA	TRBD2	TRBJ2-7	CASNIAGRFYEQYF	TGTGCCAGCAACATAGCGGGACGTTTCTACGAGCAGTACTTC
TRBV5-1	NA	NA	TRBJ2-1	CASSRGQASLYNEQFF	TGCGCCAGCAGCCGAGGGCAGGCGAGCCTTTACAATGAGCAGTTCTTC
TRBV19	NA	TRBD1	TRBJ2-1	CASSIDGTGTNEQFF	TGTGCCAGTAGTATAGATGGGACAGGGACCAATGAGCAGTTCTTC
TRBV24-1	NA	NA	TRBJ2-7	CATSDLLGTYF	TGTGCCACCAGTGATTTACTGGGGACATACTTC
TRBV2	NA	TRBD2	TRBJ2-5	CASSERSGGQETQYF	TGTGCCAGCAGTGAACGGAGCGGGGGACAAGAGACCCAGTACTTC
TRBV5-5	NA	NA	TRBJ2-1	CASSRTAESSYNEQFF	TGTGCCAGCAGTCGTACAGCGGAGAGCTCCTACAATGAGCAGTTCTTC
TRBV2	NA	TRBD2	TRBJ2-1	CASSARWTRQNEQFF	TGTGCCAGCAGTGCACGTTGGACTAGGCAGAATGAGCAGTTCTTC
TRBV6-5	once	TRBD2	TRBJ2-3	CASSSQTSGVTDTQYF	TGTGCCAGCAGTTCCCAGACTAGCGGGGTGACAGATACGCAGTATTTT
TRBV3-1/TRBV3-2	NA	TRBD1	TRBJ1-1	CASSPWTGRDNTEAFF	TGTGCCAGCAGCCCCTGGACAGGCCGGGATAACACTGAAGCTTTCTTT
TRBV18	NA	NA	TRBJ2-4	CASSPPEGKNIQYF	TGTGCCAGCTCACCACCGGAGGGCAAAAACATTCAGTACTTC
TRBV27	large	TRBD1	TRBJ2-5	CASSLGRGLWETQYF	TGTGCCAGCAGTTTAGGCAGGGGGCTTTGGGAGACCCAGTACTTC
TRBV30	NA	TRBD2	TRBJ2-3	CAWSYGGGVDTQYF	TGTGCCTGGAGTTACGGCGGGGGGGTAGATACGCAGTATTTT
TRBV7-2	NA	NA	TRBJ2-7	CASSPQGGGAYEQYF	TGTGCCAGCAGCCCCCAGGGTGGGGGTGCCTACGAGCAGTACTTC